A selection of T cell receptor beta chains follows, all from one sample in a study of PD-1 blockade in classical Hodgkin lymphoma. The method was immunoSEQ multiplex PCR; TCRdb's version includes in-frame clones alone and lacks a portion of them. The table shows approximately 43,000 clones, with about 88% occurring only once. The sequences come from peripheral blood mononuclear cells (PBMCs), collected before the second cycle of nivolumab. These TCRs come from a human donor with classical Hodgkin lymphoma. Both conserved end residues are part of each CDR3. The order of the fields is J gene, D gene, clone size, V gene, CDR3 protein, CDR3 DNA. The D gene is left open where the match is weak. Clone size is not always given. Where it is, it says once, few, many or a class for expanded clones.

j_call: TRBJ2-7; d_call: -; clone_size: -; v_call: TRBV5-1; cdr3_aa: CASSLAAGGTYEQYF; cdr3_nt: TGCGCCAGCAGCTTGGCAGCGGGTGGGACCTACGAGCAGTACTTC
j_call: TRBJ1-4; d_call: -; clone_size: -; v_call: TRBV7-6; cdr3_aa: CASSPAPGALNEKLFF; cdr3_nt: TGTGCCAGCAGCCCCGCACCGGGAGCCCTTAATGAAAAACTGTTTTTT
j_call: TRBJ1-2; d_call: TRBD1; clone_size: -; v_call: TRBV7-8; cdr3_aa: CASSFLGEGGKGYGYTF; cdr3_nt: TGTGCCAGCAGCTTCCTTGGGGAAGGGGGCAAGGGGTATGGCTACACCTTC
j_call: TRBJ2-3; d_call: -; clone_size: few; v_call: TRBV7-9; cdr3_aa: CASSLAGVGTDTQYF; cdr3_nt: TGTGCCAGCAGCTTAGCGGGAGTGGGCACAGATACGCAGTATTTT
j_call: TRBJ1-2; d_call: TRBD1; clone_size: -; v_call: TRBV6-5; cdr3_aa: CASSLGQGAGYGYTF; cdr3_nt: TGTGCCAGCAGTTTGGGACAGGGGGCCGGCTATGGCTACACCTTC
j_call: TRBJ1-2; d_call: TRBD1; clone_size: -; v_call: TRBV5-1; cdr3_aa: CASSLGTGGKSNYGYTF; cdr3_nt: TGCGCCAGCAGCTTGGGGACAGGGGGCAAATCTAACTATGGCTACACCTTC
j_call: TRBJ2-7; d_call: TRBD2; clone_size: -; v_call: TRBV4-1; cdr3_aa: CASSQDPATSGVGQYF; cdr3_nt: TGCGCCAGCAGCCAAGATCCGGCGACTAGCGGGGTAGGGCAGTACTTC
j_call: TRBJ2-3; d_call: -; clone_size: once; v_call: TRBV5-4; cdr3_aa: CASRSLGTDTQYF; cdr3_nt: TGTGCCAGCAGGTCCCTTGGCACAGATACGCAGTATTTT
j_call: TRBJ1-4; d_call: -; clone_size: -; v_call: TRBV27; cdr3_aa: CASSFWGRPNEKLFF; cdr3_nt: TGTGCCAGCAGTTTTTGGGGGCGACCTAATGAAAAACTGTTTTTT
j_call: TRBJ2-7; d_call: -; clone_size: once; v_call: TRBV2; cdr3_aa: CASAGQSSYEQYF; cdr3_nt: TGTGCCAGCGCCGGACAGAGCTCCTACGAGCAGTACTTC
j_call: TRBJ1-5; d_call: -; clone_size: -; v_call: TRBV10-3; cdr3_aa: CAISPTKNQPQHF; cdr3_nt: TGTGCCATCAGCCCAACAAAGAATCAGCCCCAGCATTTT
j_call: TRBJ2-2; d_call: -; clone_size: -; v_call: TRBV5-5; cdr3_aa: CASSKTGEANTGELFF; cdr3_nt: TGTGCCAGCAGCAAGACAGGAGAAGCGAACACCGGGGAGCTGTTTTTT
j_call: TRBJ2-7; d_call: -; clone_size: -; v_call: TRBV9; cdr3_aa: CASSVAGGSSYEQYF; cdr3_nt: TGTGCCAGCAGCGTAGCTGGGGGGAGCTCCTACGAGCAGTACTTC
j_call: TRBJ2-1; d_call: TRBD2; clone_size: -; v_call: TRBV4-3; cdr3_aa: CASSQGLAGGDEQFF; cdr3_nt: TGCGCCAGCAGCCAAGGGCTAGCGGGAGGCGATGAGCAGTTCTTC